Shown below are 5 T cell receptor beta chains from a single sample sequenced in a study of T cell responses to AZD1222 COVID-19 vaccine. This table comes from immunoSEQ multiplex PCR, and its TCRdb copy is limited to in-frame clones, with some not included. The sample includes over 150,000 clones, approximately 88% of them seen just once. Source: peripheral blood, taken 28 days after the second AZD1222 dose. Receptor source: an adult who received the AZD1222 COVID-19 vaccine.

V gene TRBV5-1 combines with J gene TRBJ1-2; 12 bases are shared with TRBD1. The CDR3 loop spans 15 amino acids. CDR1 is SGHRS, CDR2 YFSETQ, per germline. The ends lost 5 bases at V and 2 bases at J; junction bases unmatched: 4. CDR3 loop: CASRRDRGLNYGYTF. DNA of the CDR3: TGCGCCAGCAGGCGGGACAGGGGGCTGAACTATGGCTACACCTTC.

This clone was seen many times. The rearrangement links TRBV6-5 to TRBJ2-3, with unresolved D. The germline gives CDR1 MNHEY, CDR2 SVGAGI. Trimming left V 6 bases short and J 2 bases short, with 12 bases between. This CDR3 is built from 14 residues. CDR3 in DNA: TGTGCCAGCAGGGATCTAGTCACCACAGATACGCAGTATTTT. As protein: CASRDLVTTDTQYF.

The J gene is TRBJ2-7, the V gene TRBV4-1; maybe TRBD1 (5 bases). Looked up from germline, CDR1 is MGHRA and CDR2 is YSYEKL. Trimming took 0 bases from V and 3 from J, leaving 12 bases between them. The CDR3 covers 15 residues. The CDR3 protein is CASSQDAAGYYEQYF. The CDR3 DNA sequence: TGCGCCAGCAGCCAAGATGCCGCAGGGTACTACGAGCAGTACTTC.

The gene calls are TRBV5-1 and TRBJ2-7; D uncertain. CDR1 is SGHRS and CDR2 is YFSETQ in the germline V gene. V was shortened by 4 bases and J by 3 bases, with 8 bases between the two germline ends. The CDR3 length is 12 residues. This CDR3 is CASSGSFYEQYF. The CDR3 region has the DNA TGCGCCAGCAGCGGCTCCTTCTACGAGCAGTACTTC.

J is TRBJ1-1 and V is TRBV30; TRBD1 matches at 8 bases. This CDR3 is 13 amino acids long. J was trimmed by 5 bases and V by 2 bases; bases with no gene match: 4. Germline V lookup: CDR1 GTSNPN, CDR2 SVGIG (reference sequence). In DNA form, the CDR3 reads TGTGCCTGGAGTATCCAGGGGGCAACTGAAGCTTTCTTT. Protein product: CAWSIQGATEAFF.